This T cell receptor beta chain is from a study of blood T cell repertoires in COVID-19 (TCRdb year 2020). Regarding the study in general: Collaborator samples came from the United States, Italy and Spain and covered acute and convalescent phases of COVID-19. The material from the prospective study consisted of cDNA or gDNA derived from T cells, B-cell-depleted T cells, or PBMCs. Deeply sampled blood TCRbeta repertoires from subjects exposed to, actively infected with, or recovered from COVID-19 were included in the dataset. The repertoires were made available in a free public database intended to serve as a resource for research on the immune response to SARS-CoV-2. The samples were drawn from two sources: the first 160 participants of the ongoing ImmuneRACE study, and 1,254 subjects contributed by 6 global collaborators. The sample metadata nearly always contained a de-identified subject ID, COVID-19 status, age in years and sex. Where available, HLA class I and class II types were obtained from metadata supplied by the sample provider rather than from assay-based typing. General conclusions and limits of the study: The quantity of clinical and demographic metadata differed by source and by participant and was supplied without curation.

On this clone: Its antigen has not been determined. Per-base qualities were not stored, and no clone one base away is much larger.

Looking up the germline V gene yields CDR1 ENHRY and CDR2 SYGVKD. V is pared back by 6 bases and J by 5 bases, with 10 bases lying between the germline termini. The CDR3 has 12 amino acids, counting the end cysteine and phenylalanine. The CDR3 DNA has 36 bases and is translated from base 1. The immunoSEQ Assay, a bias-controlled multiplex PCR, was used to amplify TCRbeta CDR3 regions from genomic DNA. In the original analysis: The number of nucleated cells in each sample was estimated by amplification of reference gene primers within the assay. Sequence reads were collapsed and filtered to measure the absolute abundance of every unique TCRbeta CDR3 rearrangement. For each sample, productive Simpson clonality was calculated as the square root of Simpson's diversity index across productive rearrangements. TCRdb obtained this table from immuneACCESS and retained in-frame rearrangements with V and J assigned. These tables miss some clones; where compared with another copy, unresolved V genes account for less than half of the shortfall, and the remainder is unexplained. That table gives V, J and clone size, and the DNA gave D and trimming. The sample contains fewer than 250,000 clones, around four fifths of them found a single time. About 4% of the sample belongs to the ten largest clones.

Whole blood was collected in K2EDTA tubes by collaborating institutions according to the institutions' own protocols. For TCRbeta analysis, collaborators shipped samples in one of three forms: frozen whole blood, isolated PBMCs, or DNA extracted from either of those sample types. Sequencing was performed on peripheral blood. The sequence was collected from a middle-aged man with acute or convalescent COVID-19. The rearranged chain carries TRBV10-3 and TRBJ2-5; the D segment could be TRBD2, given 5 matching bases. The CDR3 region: CAISSASETQYF. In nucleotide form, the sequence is TGTGCCATCAGCTCTGCTAGCGAGACCCAGTACTTC.